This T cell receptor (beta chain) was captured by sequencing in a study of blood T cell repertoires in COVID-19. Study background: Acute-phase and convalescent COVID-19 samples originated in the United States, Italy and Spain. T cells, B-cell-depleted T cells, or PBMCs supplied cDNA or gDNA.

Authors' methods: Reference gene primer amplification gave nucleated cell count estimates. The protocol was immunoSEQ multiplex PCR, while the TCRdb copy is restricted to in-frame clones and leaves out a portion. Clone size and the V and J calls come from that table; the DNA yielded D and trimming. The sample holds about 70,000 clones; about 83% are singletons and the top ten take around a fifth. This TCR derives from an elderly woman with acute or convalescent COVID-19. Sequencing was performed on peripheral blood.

CDR3 DNA: TGTGCCAGCTCACCACCCGGGGGACGGGGATCTGGAAACACCATATATTTT. Translation: CASSPPGGRGSGNTIYF. This rearrangement joins TRBV18 to TRBJ1-3; tentatively, D is TRBD1 (5 bases). Germline lookup yields CDR1 KGHSH and CDR2 LQKENI. The CDR3 has 17 residues. V was cut by 0 bases and J by 1 base, with 13 bases left in between.